This TCR beta chain appears in the sequencing data of a study of T cells in Graves' hyperthyroidism and ophthalmopathy. The CDR3 sequence is 14 residues long. Germline V CDR1 and CDR2: MNHEY, SMNVEV (reference sequence). The germline V and J ends were trimmed by 5 bases and 2 bases, with 11 bases remaining between them. Graves' hyperthyroidism is called stable when ophthalmopathy does not progress within 18 months. The hyperthyroidism was newly diagnosed and had lasted under 2 months; the patients were aged 18 to 65. The TCR beta CDR3 regions underwent amplification using RNA transcripts as the source. In the first-round RT-PCR of the TCR CDR3, the HTBI primer set was used. MiXCR was run by TCRdb on the multiplex PCR reads, yielding one entry per CDR3 protein. Here the sample spans approximately 370,000 distinct CDR3 sequences, about 15% being singletons. Many counts were recorded for this clonotype.

This rearrangement joins TRBV27 to TRBJ2-3; D is uncertain. The source of this sequence is a woman aged 25-40 years with Graves' hyperthyroidism. Sequencing was carried out using blood. The CDR3: CASSALRFTDTQYF. CDR3 in DNA: TGTGCCAGCAGTGCTCTCCGGTTCACAGATACGCAGTATTTT.